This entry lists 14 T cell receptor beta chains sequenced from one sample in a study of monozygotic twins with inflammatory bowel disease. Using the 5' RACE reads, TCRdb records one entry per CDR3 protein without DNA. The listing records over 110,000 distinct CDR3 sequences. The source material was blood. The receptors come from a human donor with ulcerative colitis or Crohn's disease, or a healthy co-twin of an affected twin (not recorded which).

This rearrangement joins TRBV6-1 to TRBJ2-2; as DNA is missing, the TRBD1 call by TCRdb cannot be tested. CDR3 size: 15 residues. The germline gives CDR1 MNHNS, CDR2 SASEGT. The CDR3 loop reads CAHLYVGGAPGELFF.

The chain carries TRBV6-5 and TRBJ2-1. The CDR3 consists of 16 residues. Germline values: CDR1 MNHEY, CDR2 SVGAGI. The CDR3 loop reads CASSYSTGKHYNEQFF.

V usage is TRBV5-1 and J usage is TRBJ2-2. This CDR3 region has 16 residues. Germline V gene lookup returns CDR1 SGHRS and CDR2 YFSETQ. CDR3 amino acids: CASSQYSPTHTGELFF. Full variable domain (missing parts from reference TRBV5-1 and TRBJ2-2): KAGVTQTPRYLIKTRGQQVTLSCSPISGHRSVSWYQQTPGQGLQFLFEYFSETQRNKGNFPGRFSGRQFSNSRSEMNVSTLELGDSALYLCASSQYSPTHTGELFFGEGSRLTVL.

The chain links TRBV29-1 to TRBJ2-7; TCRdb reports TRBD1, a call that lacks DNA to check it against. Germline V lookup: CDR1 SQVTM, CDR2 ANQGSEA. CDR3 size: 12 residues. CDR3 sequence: CSGTGRSYEQYF.

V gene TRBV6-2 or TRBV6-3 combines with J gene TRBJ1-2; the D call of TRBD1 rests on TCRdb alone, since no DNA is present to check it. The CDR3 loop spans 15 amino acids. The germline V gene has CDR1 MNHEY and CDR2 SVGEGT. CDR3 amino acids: CASSQQTTGTYGYTF.

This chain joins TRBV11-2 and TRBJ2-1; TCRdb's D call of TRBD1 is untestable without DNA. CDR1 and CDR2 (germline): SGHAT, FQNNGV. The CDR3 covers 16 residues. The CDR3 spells CASSLGGDRIYNEQFF.

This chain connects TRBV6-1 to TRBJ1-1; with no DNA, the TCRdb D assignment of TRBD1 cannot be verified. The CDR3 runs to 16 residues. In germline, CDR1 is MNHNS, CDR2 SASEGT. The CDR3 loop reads CASRVNGITSNTEAFF.

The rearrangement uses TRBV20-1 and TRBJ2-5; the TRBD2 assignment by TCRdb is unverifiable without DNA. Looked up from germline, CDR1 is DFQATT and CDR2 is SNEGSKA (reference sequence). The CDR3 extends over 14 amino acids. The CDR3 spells CSASAGRGQETQYF.

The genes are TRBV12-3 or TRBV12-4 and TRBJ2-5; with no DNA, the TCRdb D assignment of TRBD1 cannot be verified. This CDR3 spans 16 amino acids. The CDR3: CASSSHRGLRQETQYF.

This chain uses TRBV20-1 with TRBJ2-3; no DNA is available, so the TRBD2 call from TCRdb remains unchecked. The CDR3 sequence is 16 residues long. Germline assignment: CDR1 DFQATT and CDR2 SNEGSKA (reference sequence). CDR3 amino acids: CSAQPLAGVSTDTQYF.

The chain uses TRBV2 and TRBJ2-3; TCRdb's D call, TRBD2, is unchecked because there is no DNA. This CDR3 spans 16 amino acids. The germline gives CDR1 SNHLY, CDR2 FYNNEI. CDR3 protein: CASSVLLAGGGDTQYF. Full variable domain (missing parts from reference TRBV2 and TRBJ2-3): EPEVTQTPSHQVTQMGQEVILRCVPISNHLYFYWYRQILGQKVEFLVSFYNNEISEKSEIFDDQFSVERPDGSNFTLKIRSTKLEDSAMYFCASSVLLAGGGDTQYFGPGTRLTVL.

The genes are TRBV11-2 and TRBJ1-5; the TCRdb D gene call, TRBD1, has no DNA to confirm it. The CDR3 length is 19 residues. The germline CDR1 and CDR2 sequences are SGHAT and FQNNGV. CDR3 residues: CASSLGAADRGYSNQPQHF.

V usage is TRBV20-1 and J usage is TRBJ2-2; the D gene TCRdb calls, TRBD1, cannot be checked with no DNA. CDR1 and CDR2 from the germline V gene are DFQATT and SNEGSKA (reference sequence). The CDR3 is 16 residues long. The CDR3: CSARDRMTGETGELFF.

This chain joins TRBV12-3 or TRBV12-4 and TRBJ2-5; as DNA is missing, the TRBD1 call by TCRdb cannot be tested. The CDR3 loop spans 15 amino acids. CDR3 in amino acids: CASNRQGPRGETQYF.